The 21 T cell receptor beta chains presented below share a single source sample, sequenced in a study of shared clonotypes between healthy human individuals. Method: immunoSEQ multiplex PCR; TCRdb's copy keeps in-frame clones and lacks some. The profile shows roughly 700,000 clones, about 74% of them singletons. Sequencing was done on a sample of memory CD4+ T cells sorted from blood. The subset here: CD45RA-negative fraction. The receptors here all came from a woman in her 30s in good health.

J is TRBJ1-5 and V is TRBV6-6; no firm D call. The CDR3 runs to 13 residues. V was trimmed by 7 bases and J by 8 bases, leaving 15 bases between them. CDR1 and CDR2 (germline): MNHNY, SVGAGI (reference sequence). CDR3: CASTPQTLEPQHF. The CDR3 DNA reads TGTGCCAGCACTCCCCAAACTCTCGAGCCCCAGCATTTT.

The DNA of the CDR3 is TGTGCCAGTACCGGTAAACAGGTCTTCTATGGCTACACCTTC. Translated, it gives CASTGKQVFYGYTF. The chain carries TRBV19 and TRBJ1-2, with a tentative D call TRBD1 (5 bases). Germline V gene lookup returns CDR1 LNHDA and CDR2 SQIVND (reference sequence). V lost 7 bases and J 4 bases, leaving 16 bases between the germline ends. This CDR3 has 14 residues.

This chain connects TRBV18 to TRBJ2-5; tentatively, D is TRBD2 (5 bases). The germline V and J ends were trimmed by 5 bases and 2 bases, with 12 bases remaining between them. The V gene's germline CDR1 is KGHSH and CDR2 LQKENI. The length of the CDR3 is 14 residues. CDR3 coding DNA: TGTGCCAGCTCAACAAGGACGGGACAAGAGACCCAGTACTTC. Its translation is CASSTRTGQETQYF.

The rearrangement joins TRBV7-9 to TRBJ1-4, with TRBD1 matching over 7 bases. CDR3 size: 14 residues. Trimming cost V 4 bases and J 8 bases; bases outside gene matches: 7. CDR1 and CDR2 (germline): SEHNR, FQNEAQ (reference sequence). CDR3 amino acids: CASSWTGGWEKLFF. The CDR3 nucleotides read TGTGCCAGCAGCTGGACAGGCGGATGGGAAAAACTGTTTTTT.

The V call is TRBV5-1, the J call TRBJ1-3; 7 nucleotides match TRBD1. The germline gives CDR1 SGHRS, CDR2 YFSETQ. The CDR3 loop spans 16 amino acids. J lost 0 bases, V lost 4 bases, and 7 bases had no gene match. The CDR3 protein is CASSLGQTDSGNTIYF. For the CDR3, the DNA is TGCGCCAGCAGCCTGGGACAGACCGACTCTGGAAACACCATATATTTT.

V is TRBV5-1 and J is TRBJ2-1; 8 bases fit TRBD2. Germline lookup yields CDR1 SGHRS and CDR2 YFSETQ. The CDR3 runs to 15 residues. V trimming: 6 bases; J trimming: 5 bases; junction bases outside the gene matches: 10. In DNA, the CDR3 is TGCGCCAGCACCAAACTAGCGGTAGCGGACAATGAGCAGTTCTTC. Residues: CASTKLAVADNEQFF.

Points on this clone: The sample has other DNA sequences that encode this CDR3 too. The chain carries TRBV5-1 and TRBJ2-1; the D gene is possibly TRBD1 (5 bases). CDR3 length: 15 amino acids. The V and J ends lost 0 bases and 4 bases respectively, with 11 bases between them. The germline V gene encodes CDR1 SGHRS and CDR2 YFSETQ. The CDR3 sequence: CASSLDSTGYNEQFF. CDR3 coding DNA: TGCGCCAGCAGCTTGGATTCTACAGGTTACAATGAGCAGTTCTTC.

The chain couples TRBV19 to TRBJ1-3; D might be TRBD1 (5 bases). This CDR3 region has 12 residues. Trimming left V 7 bases short and J 4 bases short, with 8 bases between. CDR1 LNHDA and CDR2 SQIVND come from the germline V gene (reference sequence). The chain's CDR3 is CASTRAGNTIYF. The CDR3 DNA reads TGTGCCAGTACCAGGGCCGGAAACACCATATATTTT. Full variable domain (remainder filled in from reference TRBV19 and TRBJ1-3): DGGITQSPKYLFRKEGQNVTLSCEQNLNHDAMYWYRQDPGQGLRLIYYSQIVNDFQKGDIAEGYSVSREKKESFPLTVTSAQKNPTAFYLCASTRAGNTIYFGEGSWLTVV.

V gene TRBV5-1 combines with J gene TRBJ2-3; 13 nucleotides line up with TRBD2. Germline CDR1 is SGHRS and CDR2 is YFSETQ. This CDR3 region has 16 residues. Unmatched junction bases numbered 11, after V lost 4 bases and J lost 9 bases. This chain's CDR3 is CASSVGLAGIPPTQYF. CDR3 nucleotide sequence: TGCGCCAGCAGCGTGGGACTAGCGGGGATCCCCCCAACGCAGTATTTT.

This chain connects TRBV6-5 to TRBJ2-2, with 13 bases aligning to TRBD2. Germline CDR1 MNHEY, CDR2 SVGAGI. The ends lost 4 bases at V and 6 bases at J; junction bases unmatched: 5. The CDR3 totals 16 residues. The CDR3 DNA follows: TGTGCCAGCAGTTTAGGACTAGCGGGAGTGGCCGGGGAGCTGTTTTTT. Residues: CASSLGLAGVAGELFF.

The sample holds a few counts of this clone. The V gene is TRBV27, the J gene TRBJ2-1; 7 positions match TRBD2. The CDR3 runs to 17 residues. The V and J ends lost 6 bases and 7 bases, in that order; junction bases with no gene match: 18. Germline CDR1 MNHEY, CDR2 SMNVEV (reference sequence). The CDR3 here is CASRGGTDSLSGNEQFF. In DNA form, the CDR3 reads TGTGCCAGCAGGGGAGGGACGGATAGCTTGTCTGGTAATGAGCAGTTCTTC.

The chain has TRBV28 and TRBJ1-1, with 7 bases that match TRBD1. V was pared by 5 bases and J by 7 bases, with 7 bases of the junction left unmatched. The CDR3 totals 13 residues. Germline CDR1 MDHEN, CDR2 SYDVKM. The CDR3 DNA reads as TGTGCCAGCAGTAACAGGGGCGACGGTGAAGCTTTCTTT. Protein sequence: CASSNRGDGEAFF.

This clone was detected once. The chain uses TRBV11-2 and TRBJ1-1; the D is unclear. Trimming removed 5 bases at V and 7 bases at J, with 11 bases between. The CDR3 is 12 amino acids. Germline assignment: CDR1 SGHAT and CDR2 FQNNGV. CDR3 loop: CASSPFEGEAFF. CDR3 coding DNA: TGTGCCAGCAGCCCCTTCGAGGGTGAAGCTTTCTTT.

CDR3 DNA: TGTGCCAGCAGCCACCGGACTAGCGGGGCCTCGGTTGAGCAGTTCTTC. Its translation: CASSHRTSGASVEQFF. The chain joins TRBV28 to TRBJ2-1; 12 bases line up with TRBD2. The CDR3 spans 16 residues. CDR1 is MDHEN, CDR2 SYDVKM, per germline. V was pared by 6 bases and J by 9 bases, with 12 bases of the junction left unmatched. The whole variable domain, filled in from reference TRBV28 and TRBJ2-1, reads DVKVTQSSRYLVKRTGEKVFLECVQDMDHENMFWYRQDPGLGLRLIYFSYDVKMKEKGDIPEGYSVSREKKERFSLILESASTNQTSMYLCASSHRTSGASVEQFFGPGTRLTVL.

The chain links TRBV28 to TRBJ2-1; perhaps TRBD2 as D (5 bases). V shed 3 bases and J shed 0 bases, with 9 bases lying between them. The CDR3 is 15 amino acids. Looked up from germline, CDR1 is MDHEN and CDR2 is SYDVKM. CDR3 nucleotide sequence: TGTGCCAGCAGTTTTGCGGGTACCTCCTACAATGAGCAGTTCTTC. Protein product: CASSFAGTSYNEQFF.

Regarding this clone: In the same sample, other DNA sequences code for this CDR3. V gene TRBV18 combines with J gene TRBJ1-3; D remains unclear. Looked up from germline, CDR1 is KGHSH and CDR2 is LQKENI. Trimming removed 1 base at V and 0 bases at J, with 7 bases between. The CDR3 is made up of 15 amino acids. CDR3 sequence: CASSPRTASGNTIYF. The CDR3 DNA reads TGTGCCAGCTCACCACGGACCGCCTCTGGAAACACCATATATTTT.

As regards this clone: The sample carries other DNA sequences with the same CDR3. This chain uses TRBV2 with TRBJ2-1; 11 nucleotides agree with TRBD2. Losses at the gene ends were 4 bases for V and 6 bases for J; bases not matched to a gene: 2. The length of the CDR3 is 14 residues. Germline lookup yields CDR1 SNHLY and CDR2 FYNNEI. The CDR3 loop reads CASSALAGVNEQFF. The CDR3 region has the DNA TGTGCCAGCAGTGCACTAGCGGGAGTCAATGAGCAGTTCTTC.

The V call is TRBV29-1, the J call TRBJ2-1; D is ambiguous. Trimming shortened V by 7 bases and J by 1 base, and 11 bases separated the two germline ends. The CDR3 loop spans 13 amino acids. Germline V gene lookup returns CDR1 SQVTM and CDR2 ANQGSEA. CDR3 residues: CSGLLGSYNEQFF. Here the CDR3 DNA reads TGCAGCGGGTTGCTGGGGTCCTACAATGAGCAGTTCTTC.

The gene calls are TRBV19 and TRBJ2-7, with 11 bases fitting TRBD2. The J segment lost 0 bases and the V segment lost 6 bases, leaving 7 bases of the junction unmatched. The CDR3 is 16 residues long. Germline-derived CDR1 and CDR2 are LNHDA and SQIVND (reference sequence). In nucleotides, the CDR3 is TGTGCCAGTAGCACCGGGACTAGCGGTCTCTCCTACGAGCAGTACTTC. Translation: CASSTGTSGLSYEQYF.

The chain combines TRBV29-1 with TRBJ1-1; D is unresolved. The CDR3 runs 11 residues. The V gene lost 2 bases and the J gene lost 1 base, with 2 bases spanning the gap. The germline gives CDR1 SQVTM, CDR2 ANQGSEA. The CDR3 loop reads CSVERNTEAFF. In DNA, the CDR3 is TGCAGCGTTGAACGGAACACTGAAGCTTTCTTT.

This chain connects TRBV6-1 to TRBJ1-4; no firm D call. V gave up 4 bases and J gave up 4 bases, with 13 bases separating them. The CDR3 is 15 residues long. Germline V gene lookup returns CDR1 MNHNS and CDR2 SASEGT. The CDR3 coding sequence is TGTGCCAGCAGTGGAGGACCCCGACATAATGAAAAACTGTTTTTT. This codes for CASSGGPRHNEKLFF.